Listed here is a single TCR beta chain. Its antigen is undetermined. The CDR3 is made up of 18 amino acids. Germline CDR1 SGHTA, CDR2 FQGNSA. This sample was included in a study of CXCR3-negative and CXCR3-positive naive CD8 T cells. In preparing the TRB cDNA libraries, 5' RACE with UMI labels was used. TCRdb reprocessed the 5' RACE reads and reports one entry per CDR3 protein, with no DNA. The table lists about 23,000 distinct CDR3 sequences. General study results and limits: Both naive subsets showed comparably high diversity, and memory CD8+ cells showed much lower diversity.

This receptor was taken from a human donor in good health. Some clones in this sample may be carry-over from other donors' samples. Sequenced sample: memory CD8+ T cells from blood. The chain combines TRBV7-2 with TRBJ2-3; the D call of TRBD2 rests on TCRdb alone, since no DNA is present to check it. CDR3: CASSLRGWRLAGTDTQYF. Supplemented by reference TRBV7-2 and TRBJ2-3, the full variable domain reads GAGVSQSPSNKVTEKGKDVELRCDPISGHTALYWYRQSLGQGLEFLIYFQGNSAPDKSGLPSDRFSAERTGGSVSTLTIQRTQQEDSAVYLCASSLRGWRLAGTDTQYFGPGTRLTVL.